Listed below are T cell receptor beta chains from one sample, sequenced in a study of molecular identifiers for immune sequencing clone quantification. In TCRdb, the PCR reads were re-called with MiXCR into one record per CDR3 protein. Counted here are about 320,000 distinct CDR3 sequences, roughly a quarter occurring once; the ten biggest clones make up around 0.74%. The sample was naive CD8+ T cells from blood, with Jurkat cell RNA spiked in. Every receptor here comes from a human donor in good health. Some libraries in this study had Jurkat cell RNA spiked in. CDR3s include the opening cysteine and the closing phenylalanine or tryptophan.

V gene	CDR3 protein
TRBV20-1	CSARPWTSSSVEQYF
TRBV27	CASIGQNTGELFF
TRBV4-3	CASSLSGGALDEQFF
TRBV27	CASSLPGNTIYF
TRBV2	CASSEAGGGDPTDTQYF
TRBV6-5	CASSYVLGQGLEETQYF
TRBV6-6	CACSYSKGAEQYF
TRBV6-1	CASSEIAGTHYEQYF
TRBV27	CASSYSGSAYEQYF
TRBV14	CASSQDHSFYEQYF
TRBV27	CASSQGKHQPQHF
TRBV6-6	CASSFPTGTVYSNQPQHF
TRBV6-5	CASSYSHNQPQHF
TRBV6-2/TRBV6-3	CASSFTSGGATEQETQYF
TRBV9	CASSVGQLEGGTDTQYF
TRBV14	CASSQEGDEQYF
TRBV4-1	CASSPGSAGEYEQYF
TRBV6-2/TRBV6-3	CASSYGLAITDTQYF
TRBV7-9	CASSIHGGAMDTQYF
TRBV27	CASSPPPGTGDEAFF
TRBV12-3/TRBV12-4	CASSSRDGTDTQYF
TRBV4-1	CASSQVAGGREQYF
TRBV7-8	CASSLPALSTDTQYF
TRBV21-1	CASSKKGGVWGLTDTQHF
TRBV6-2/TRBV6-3	CASSEDGSQYF
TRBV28	CASSLYDRNSPLYF
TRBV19	CASSEPLTDTQYF
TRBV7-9	CASSPLAGDVADTQYF
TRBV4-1	CASSQDWGEEAFF
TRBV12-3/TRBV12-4	CASSRFGFDGGNEQFF
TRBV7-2	CASSLGLAGGADTQYF
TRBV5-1	CASSLDRDYEQYF
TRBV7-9	CASSFPGRSNTGELFF
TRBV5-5	CASSPLSGRWSYEQYF
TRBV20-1	CSAKRVAGATYEQYF
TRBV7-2	CASSLGPDRMLEQYF
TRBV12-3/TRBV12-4	CASSFSLMNTEAFF
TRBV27	CASSPGTGVLETQYF
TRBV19	CASSIAGGLEQYF
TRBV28	CASSPARPFSYEQYF
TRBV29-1	CSAEGQNSYEQYF
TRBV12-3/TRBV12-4	CASRPQGGRTEQYF
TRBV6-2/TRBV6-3	CASSYGEMMNSNQPQHF
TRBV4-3	CASSQDKQGIYGYTF
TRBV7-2	CASSRPSMATDTQYF
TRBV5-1	CASSFDQEAFF
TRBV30	CAWSWLANTGELFF
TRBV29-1	CSGETAYEQYF